This T cell receptor (beta chain) stems from a study of blood T cell repertoires in COVID-19. Clones were read by immunoSEQ multiplex PCR, and TCRdb kept only the in-frame ones, dropping some. This table holds about 100,000 clones, more than 75% found once. This clonotype originated in a man over 45 with acute or convalescent COVID-19. What was sequenced was peripheral blood.

CDR3 loop: CASSTPQGVNGYTF. The CDR3 DNA sequence: TGTGCCAGTAGTACCCCCCAGGGGGTGAATGGCTACACCTTC. The chain combines TRBV19 with TRBJ1-2, with 7 bases matching TRBD1. After removal of 4 bases from V and 6 bases from J, the junction contained 8 bases not matched to a gene. Germline V gives CDR1 LNHDA, CDR2 SQIVND (reference sequence). This CDR3 is 14 amino acids long.